These 21 T cell receptor beta chains were all obtained from the same sample, sequenced in a study of T cell responses to AZD1222 COVID-19 vaccine. The data were produced by immunoSEQ multiplex PCR, yet TCRdb's version contains in-frame clones alone and is incomplete. The sample has approximately 130,000 clones, roughly 88% seen once. This material consisted of peripheral blood, taken 28 days after the second AZD1222 dose. The receptors derive from an adult who received the AZD1222 COVID-19 vaccine.

V gene TRBV3-1 (or the pseudogene TRBV3-2) combines with J gene TRBJ1-1; 7 nucleotides align to TRBD1. From germline, CDR1 is LGHDT and CDR2 YNNKEL (reference sequence). With 6 bases clipped from V and 1 base from J, the junction kept 20 bases outside the gene matches. This CDR3 contains 19 residues. CDR3 region: CASRQQPNGDRAENTEAFF. In DNA, the CDR3 is TGTGCCAGCAGACAACAACCCAACGGAGACAGGGCTGAGAACACTGAAGCTTTCTTT.

The V call is TRBV7-6, the J call TRBJ2-2; D is undetermined. V was pared by 1 base and J by 0 bases, with 15 bases between. Germline lookup yields CDR1 SGHVS and CDR2 FNYEAQ. The CDR3 extends over 18 amino acids. CDR3 nucleotides: TGTGCCAGCAGCTTAGACCTGTGGGGTGAGGCGAACACCGGGGAGCTGTTTTTT. This gives the protein CASSLDLWGEANTGELFF.

The rearrangement uses TRBV23-1 and TRBJ2-5; 8 bases are shared with TRBD2. TRBV23-1 is an ORF, and what it does is uncertain. CDR3 length equals 15 residues. J was trimmed by 3 bases and V by 0 bases; bases with no gene match: 3. CDR3 coding DNA: TGCGCCAGCAGTCAATCGGGAGCGGGAGAAGAGACCCAGTACTTC. Encoded protein: CASSQSGAGEETQYF.

This clone was found once. The junction departs from germline at one end; a sequencing error may be responsible. The chain joins TRBV5-1 to TRBJ2-1; 8 positions agree with TRBD1. The germline V gene encodes CDR1 SGHRS and CDR2 YFSETQ. The CDR3 is 15 amino acids. CDR3 residues: CAGSPDTGGFNEQFF. The CDR3 DNA is TGCGCCGGCAGCCCCGATACAGGGGGTTTCAATGAGCAGTTCTTC.

This chain's CDR3 is CATSRDGNYGYTF. CDR3 sequence (DNA): TGTGCCACCAGCAGAGACGGGAACTATGGCTACACCTTC. V is TRBV15 and J is TRBJ1-2; D ambiguous. CDR1 LNHNV and CDR2 YYDKDF come from the germline V gene (reference sequence). The CDR3 contains 13 residues. V was shortened by 0 bases and J by 2 bases, with 4 bases between the two germline ends.

The chain couples TRBV5-5 to TRBJ1-3; D is uncertain. V was trimmed by 1 base and J by 8 bases, leaving 13 bases between them. This CDR3 is built from 14 residues. Germline V gene lookup returns CDR1 SGHKS and CDR2 YYEKEE (reference sequence). This CDR3 is CASSLRPSDDTIYF. CDR3 coding DNA: TGTGCCAGCAGCTTGCGGCCGTCCGACGACACCATATATTTT. Filled out from reference TRBV5-5 and TRBJ1-3, the complete variable domain reads DAGVTQSPTHLIKTRGQQVTLRCSPISGHKSVSWYQQVLGQGPQFIFQYYEKEERGRGNFPDRFSARQFPNYSSELNVNALLLGDSALYLCASSLRPSDDTIYFGEGSWLTVV.

This rearrangement joins TRBV9 to TRBJ2-1, with D tentatively TRBD1 or TRBD2 (7 bases each). V gave up 3 bases and J gave up 2 bases, with 15 bases separating them. Per germline, CDR1 SGDLS and CDR2 YYNGEE. This CDR3 has 16 residues. The CDR3 bases are TGTGCCAGCAGCGCCCCAGGGGGGGGCCCCTACAATGAGCAGTTCTTC. Protein: CASSAPGGGPYNEQFF.

The chain joins TRBV6-6 to TRBJ1-6; D gene ambiguous. V was shortened by 6 bases and J by 0 bases, with 12 bases between the two germline ends. Germline CDR1 reads MNHNY; CDR2 reads SVGAGI (reference sequence). The CDR3 runs 16 residues. The CDR3 DNA follows: TGTGCCAGCAGCGCCGGGATCCTCTCCTATAATTCACCCCTCCACTTT. It codes for CASSAGILSYNSPLHF.

CDR3 sequence: CAWSPGTPSYTF. CDR3 coding DNA: TGTGCCTGGAGTCCCGGGACACCTAGCTACACCTTC. The gene calls are TRBV30 and TRBJ1-2; TRBD1 is a possible D gene (6 bases). The CDR3 has 12 residues. V was shortened by 2 bases and J by 9 bases, with 13 bases between the two germline ends. CDR1 is GTSNPN and CDR2 is SVGIG in the germline V gene (reference sequence).

This rearrangement joins TRBV7-8 to TRBJ1-1; the D is unclear. The CDR3 covers 13 residues. Germline V gene lookup returns CDR1 SGHVS and CDR2 FQNEAQ. Between the trimmed V and J ends, which lost 6 bases and 0 bases, there was a span of 8 bases. CDR3 nucleotide sequence: TGTGCCAGCAGTCCAGGCATGAACACTGAAGCTTTCTTT. It yields the protein CASSPGMNTEAFF.

The gene calls are TRBV5-6 and TRBJ1-1; the D gene is possibly TRBD1 (6 bases). This CDR3 is built from 14 residues. V was cut by 2 bases and J by 4 bases, with 12 bases left in between. The germline V gene encodes CDR1 SGHDT and CDR2 YYEEEE. The CDR3 reads CASSLQGIGTEAFF. For the CDR3, the DNA is TGTGCCAGCAGCTTACAGGGCATTGGCACTGAAGCTTTCTTT.

The CDR3 protein is CAWSEGLFGNEKLFF. CDR3 in DNA: TGTGCCTGGAGTGAGGGACTTTTTGGTAATGAAAAACTGTTTTTT. The chain joins TRBV30 to TRBJ1-4; tentative D call: TRBD1 (5 bases). Germline CDR1 is GTSNPN and CDR2 is SVGIG (reference sequence). The CDR3 runs to 15 residues. The V gene lost 1 base and the J gene lost 4 bases, with 13 bases spanning the gap.

The V and J genes are TRBV6-1 and TRBJ2-2; no reliable D call. The CDR3 sequence is 14 residues long. Germline assignment: CDR1 MNHNS and CDR2 SASEGT. Trimming removed 2 bases from V and 4 bases from J, with 8 bases in between. Here the CDR3 DNA reads TGTGCCAGCAGTGAATTGGGTCTCACCGGGGAGCTGTTTTTT. It is translated as CASSELGLTGELFF.

This clone was counted only a few times. This chain connects TRBV11-2 to TRBJ2-5; 7 bases are shared with TRBD1. The V segment lost 5 bases and the J segment 0 bases; nucleotides outside the gene matches: 6. The CDR3 length is 15 residues. Germline CDR1 and CDR2: SGHAT and FQNNGV. The chain's CDR3 is CASSIQTGYQETQYF. In nucleotides, the CDR3 is TGTGCCAGCAGCATACAGACAGGGTACCAAGAGACCCAGTACTTC.

This sequence joins TRBV29-1 and TRBJ2-3; 7 bases map to TRBD1. The germline gives CDR1 SQVTM, CDR2 ANQGSEA. With 0 bases clipped from V and 0 bases from J, the junction kept 3 bases outside the gene matches. This CDR3 contains 15 residues. In nucleotides, the CDR3 is TGCAGCGTTGAAGATTGGACAGGTAGCACAGATACGCAGTATTTT. Translating gives CSVEDWTGSTDTQYF.

This rearrangement joins TRBV7-2 to TRBJ1-3, with TRBD1 matching 7 bases. Germline CDR1 reads SGHTA; CDR2 reads FQGNSA. After removal of 4 bases from V and 0 bases from J, the junction contained 6 bases not matched to a gene. The CDR3 totals 16 residues. The CDR3 reads CASSYGQAVSGNTIYF. CDR3 nucleotide sequence: TGTGCCAGCAGCTACGGACAGGCCGTCTCTGGAAACACCATATATTTT.

V gene TRBV28 combines with J gene TRBJ1-2; 10 nucleotides line up with TRBD1. Germline loops: CDR1 MDHEN, CDR2 SYDVKM. V was clipped by 6 bases and J by 5 bases; unmatched bases: 15. The CDR3 runs to 17 residues. Here the CDR3 DNA reads TGTGCCAGCAGGCTGACAGGGGGCTTGGTCCTGGAGTATGGCTACACCTTC. Its protein is CASRLTGGLVLEYGYTF.

This chain joins TRBV5-4 and TRBJ2-3; 12 bases are a match to TRBD2. Germline CDR1 is SGHNT and CDR2 is YYREEE (reference sequence). The CDR3 contains 15 residues. Germline trimming cut 3 bases from V and 3 bases from J; bases unmatched to any gene: 2. CDR3 bases: TGTGCCAGCAGCTCCGGACTAGCGGGGACAGATACGCAGTATTTT. It yields the protein CASSSGLAGTDTQYF.

The chain joins TRBV19 to TRBJ2-5, with a tentative D call TRBD1 (5 bases). This CDR3 region has 15 residues. The V gene lost 4 bases and the J gene lost 2 bases, with 14 bases spanning the gap. Germline CDR1 reads LNHDA; CDR2 reads SQIVND (reference sequence). This CDR3 reads CASSTPPREQETQYF. DNA for the CDR3: TGTGCCAGTAGTACCCCCCCCAGGGAACAAGAGACCCAGTACTTC.

The chain joins TRBV11-1 to TRBJ2-3; D unclear. The germline gives CDR1 SGHAT, CDR2 FQDESV (reference sequence). V gave up 1 base and J gave up 5 bases, with 13 bases separating them. The CDR3 runs to 15 residues. CDR3 amino acids: CASSLGGRRGDTQYF. In DNA, the CDR3 is TGTGCCAGCAGCTTAGGAGGTAGGAGAGGAGATACGCAGTATTTT. Complete variable domain (other parts from reference TRBV11-1 and TRBJ2-3): EAEVAQSPRYKITEKSQAVAFWCDPISGHATLYWYRQILGQGPELLVQFQDESVVDDSQLPKDRFSAERLKGVDSTLKIQPAELGDSAMYLCASSLGGRRGDTQYFGPGTRLTVL.

This rearrangement joins TRBV18 to TRBJ1-2, with D possibly TRBD1 on 6 matching bases. CDR1 is KGHSH, CDR2 LQKENI, per germline. The CDR3 contains 14 residues. The ends were cut back, 6 bases at V and 4 bases at J, with 15 bases in the middle. CDR3 DNA sequence: TGTGCCAGCTCCCCTGGACAGACCCTCTATGGCTACACCTTC. Translated, it gives CASSPGQTLYGYTF.